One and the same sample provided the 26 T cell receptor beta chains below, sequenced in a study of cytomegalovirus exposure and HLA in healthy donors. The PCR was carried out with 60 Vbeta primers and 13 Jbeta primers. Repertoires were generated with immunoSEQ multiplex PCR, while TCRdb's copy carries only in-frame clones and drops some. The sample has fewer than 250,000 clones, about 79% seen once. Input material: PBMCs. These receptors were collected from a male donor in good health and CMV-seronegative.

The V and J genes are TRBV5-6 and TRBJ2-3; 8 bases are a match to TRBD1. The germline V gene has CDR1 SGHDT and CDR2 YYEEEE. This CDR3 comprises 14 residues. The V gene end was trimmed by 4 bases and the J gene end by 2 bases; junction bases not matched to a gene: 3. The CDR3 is CASSPTGATDTQYF. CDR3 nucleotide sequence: TGTGCCAGCAGCCCGACAGGGGCCACAGATACGCAGTATTTT.

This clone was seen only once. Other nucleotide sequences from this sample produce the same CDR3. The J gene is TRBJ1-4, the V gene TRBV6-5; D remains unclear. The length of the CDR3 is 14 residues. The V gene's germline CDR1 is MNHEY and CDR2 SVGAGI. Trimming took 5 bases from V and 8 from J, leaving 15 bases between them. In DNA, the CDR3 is TGTGCCAGCAGTCCCTACCTCCTAAGAGAAAAACTGTTTTTT. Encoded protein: CASSPYLLREKLFF.

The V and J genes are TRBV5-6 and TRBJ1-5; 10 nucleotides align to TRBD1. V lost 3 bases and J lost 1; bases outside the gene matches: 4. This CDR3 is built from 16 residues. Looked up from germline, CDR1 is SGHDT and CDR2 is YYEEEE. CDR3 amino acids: CASSYDRGRSNQPQHF. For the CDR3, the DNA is TGTGCCAGCAGCTATGACAGGGGGCGAAGCAATCAGCCCCAGCATTTT.

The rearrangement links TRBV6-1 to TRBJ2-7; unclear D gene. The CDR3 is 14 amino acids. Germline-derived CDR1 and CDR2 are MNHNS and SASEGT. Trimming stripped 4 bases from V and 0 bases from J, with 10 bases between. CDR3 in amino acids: CASSAVHHSYEQYF. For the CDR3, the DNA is TGTGCCAGCAGTGCAGTACACCACTCCTACGAGCAGTACTTC.

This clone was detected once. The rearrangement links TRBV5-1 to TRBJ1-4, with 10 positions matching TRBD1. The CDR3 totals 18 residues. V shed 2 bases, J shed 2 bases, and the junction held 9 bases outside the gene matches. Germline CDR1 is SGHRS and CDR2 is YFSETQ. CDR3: CASSFKGTGVSTNEKLFF. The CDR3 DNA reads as TGCGCCAGCAGCTTTAAAGGGACAGGGGTATCGACTAATGAAAAACTGTTTTTT.

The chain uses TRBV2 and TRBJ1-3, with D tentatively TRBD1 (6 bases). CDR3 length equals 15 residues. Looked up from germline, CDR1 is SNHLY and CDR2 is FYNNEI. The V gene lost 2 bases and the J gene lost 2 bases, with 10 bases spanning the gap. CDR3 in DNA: TGTGCCAGCAGTGAAATCACAGGGACTGGAAACACCATATATTTT. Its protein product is CASSEITGTGNTIYF.

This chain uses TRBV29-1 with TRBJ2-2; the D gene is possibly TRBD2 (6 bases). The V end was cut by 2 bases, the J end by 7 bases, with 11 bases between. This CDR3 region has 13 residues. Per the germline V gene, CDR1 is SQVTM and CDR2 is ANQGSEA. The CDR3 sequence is CSVEKGGVGELFF. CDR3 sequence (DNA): TGCAGCGTTGAAAAGGGAGGAGTCGGGGAGCTGTTTTTT.

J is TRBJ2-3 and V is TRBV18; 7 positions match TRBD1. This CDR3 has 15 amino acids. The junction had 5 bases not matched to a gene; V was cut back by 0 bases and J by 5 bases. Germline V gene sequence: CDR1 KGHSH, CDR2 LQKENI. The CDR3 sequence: CASSPPGGLVDTQYF. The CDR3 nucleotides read TGTGCCAGCTCACCACCAGGGGGCCTCGTAGATACGCAGTATTTT.

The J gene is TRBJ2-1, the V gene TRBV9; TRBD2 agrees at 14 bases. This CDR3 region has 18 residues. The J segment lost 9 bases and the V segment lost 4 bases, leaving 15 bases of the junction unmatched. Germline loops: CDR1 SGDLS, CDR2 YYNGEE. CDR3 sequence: CASSLTTSGGASWGEQFF. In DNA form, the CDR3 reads TGTGCCAGCAGCTTGACGACTAGCGGGGGGGCAAGTTGGGGTGAGCAGTTCTTC.

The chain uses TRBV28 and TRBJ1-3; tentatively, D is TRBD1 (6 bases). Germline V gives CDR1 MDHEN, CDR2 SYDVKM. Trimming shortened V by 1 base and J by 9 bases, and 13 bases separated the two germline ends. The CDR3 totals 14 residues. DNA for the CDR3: TGTGCCAGCAGTTTATCAGGGGCCGGGGCCACCATATATTTT. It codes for CASSLSGAGATIYF.

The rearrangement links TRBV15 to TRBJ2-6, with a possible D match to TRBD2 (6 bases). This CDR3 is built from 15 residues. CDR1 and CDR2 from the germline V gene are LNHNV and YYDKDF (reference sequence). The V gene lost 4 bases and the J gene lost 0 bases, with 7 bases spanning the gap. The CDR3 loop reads CATSTGGSGANVLTF. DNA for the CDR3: TGTGCCACCAGCACCGGGGGCTCTGGGGCCAACGTCCTGACTTTC.

The CDR3 reads CASSQVGGMEYGYTF. For the CDR3, the DNA is TGCGCCAGCAGCCAAGTGGGGGGGATGGAATATGGCTACACCTTC. The chain employs TRBV4-3 and TRBJ1-2, with a tentative D call TRBD1 (5 bases). Looked up from germline, CDR1 is LGHNA and CDR2 is YSLEER. V lost 1 base and J 5 bases, leaving 14 bases between the germline ends. The CDR3 covers 15 residues.

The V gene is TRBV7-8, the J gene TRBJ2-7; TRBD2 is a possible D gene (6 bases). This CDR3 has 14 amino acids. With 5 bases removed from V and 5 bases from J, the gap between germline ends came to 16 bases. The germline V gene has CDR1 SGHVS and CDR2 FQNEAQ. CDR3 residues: CASSHRTIPDEQYF. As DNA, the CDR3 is TGTGCCAGCAGCCACAGGACTATCCCCGACGAGCAGTACTTC.

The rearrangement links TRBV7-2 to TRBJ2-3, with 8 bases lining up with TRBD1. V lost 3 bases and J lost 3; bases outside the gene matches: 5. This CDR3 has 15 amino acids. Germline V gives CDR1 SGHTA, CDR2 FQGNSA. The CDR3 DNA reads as TGTGCCAGCAGCTTCGGGACAGGACAAACAGATACGCAGTATTTT. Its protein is CASSFGTGQTDTQYF.

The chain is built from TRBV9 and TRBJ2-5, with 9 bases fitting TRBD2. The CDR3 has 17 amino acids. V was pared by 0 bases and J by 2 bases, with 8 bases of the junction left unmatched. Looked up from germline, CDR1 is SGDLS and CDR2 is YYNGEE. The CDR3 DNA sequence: TGTGCCAGCAGCGTAGACCCACTAGCGGGTCTGCAAGAGACCCAGTACTTC. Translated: CASSVDPLAGLQETQYF.

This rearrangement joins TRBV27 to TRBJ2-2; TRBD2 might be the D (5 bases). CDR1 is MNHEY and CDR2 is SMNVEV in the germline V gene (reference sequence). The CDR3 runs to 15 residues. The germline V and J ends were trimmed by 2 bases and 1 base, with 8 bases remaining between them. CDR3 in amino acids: CASSLNRENTGELFF. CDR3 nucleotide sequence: TGTGCCAGCAGTTTAAATCGGGAGAACACCGGGGAGCTGTTTTTT.

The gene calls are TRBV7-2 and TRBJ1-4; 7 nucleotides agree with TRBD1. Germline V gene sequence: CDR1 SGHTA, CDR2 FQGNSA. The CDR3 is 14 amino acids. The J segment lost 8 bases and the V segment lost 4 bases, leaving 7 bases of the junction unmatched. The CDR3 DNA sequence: TGTGCCAGCAGCTCCGACAGGGTGGGCGAAAAACTGTTTTTT. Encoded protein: CASSSDRVGEKLFF.

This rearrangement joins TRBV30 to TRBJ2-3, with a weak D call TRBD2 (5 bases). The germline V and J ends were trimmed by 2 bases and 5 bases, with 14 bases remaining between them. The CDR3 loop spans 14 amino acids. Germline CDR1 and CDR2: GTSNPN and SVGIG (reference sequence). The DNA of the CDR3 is TGTGCCTGGAGTTCCTCGGAACGGGGAGATACGCAGTATTTT. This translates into CAWSSSERGDTQYF. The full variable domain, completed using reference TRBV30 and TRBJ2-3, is SQTIHQWPATLVQPVGSPLSLECTVEGTSNPNLYWYRQAAGRGLQLLFYSVGIGQISSEVPQNLSASRPQDRQFILSSKKLLLSDSGFYLCAWSSSERGDTQYFGPGTRLTVL.

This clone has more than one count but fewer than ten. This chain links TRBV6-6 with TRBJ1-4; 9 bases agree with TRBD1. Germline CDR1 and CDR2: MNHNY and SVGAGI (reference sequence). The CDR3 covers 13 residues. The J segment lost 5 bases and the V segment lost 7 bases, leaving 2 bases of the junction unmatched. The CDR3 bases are TGTGCCAGCAAGGGGACAGGGAATGAAAAACTGTTTTTT. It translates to CASKGTGNEKLFF.

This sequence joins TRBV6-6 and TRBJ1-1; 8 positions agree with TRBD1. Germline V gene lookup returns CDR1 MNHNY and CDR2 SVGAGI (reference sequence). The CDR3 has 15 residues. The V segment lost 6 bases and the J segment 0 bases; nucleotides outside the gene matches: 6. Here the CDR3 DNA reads TGTGCCAGCAGCCCAGGACAGGGCCTGAACACTGAAGCTTTCTTT. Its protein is CASSPGQGLNTEAFF.

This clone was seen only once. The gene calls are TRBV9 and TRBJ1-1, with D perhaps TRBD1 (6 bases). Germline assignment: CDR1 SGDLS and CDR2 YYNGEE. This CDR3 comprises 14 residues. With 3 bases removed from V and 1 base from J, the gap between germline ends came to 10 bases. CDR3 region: CASSDQQGNTEAFF. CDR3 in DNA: TGTGCCAGCAGCGATCAACAGGGGAACACTGAAGCTTTCTTT. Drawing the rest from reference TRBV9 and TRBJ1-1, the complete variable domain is DSGVTQTPKHLITATGQRVTLRCSPRSGDLSVYWYQQSLDQGLQFLIQYYNGEERAKGNILERFSAQQFPDLHSELNLSSLELGDSALYFCASSDQQGNTEAFFGQGTRLTVV.

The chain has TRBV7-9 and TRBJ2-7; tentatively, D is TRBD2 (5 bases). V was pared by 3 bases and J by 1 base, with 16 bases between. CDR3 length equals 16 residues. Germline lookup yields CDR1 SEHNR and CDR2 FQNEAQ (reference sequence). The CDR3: CASSFGTRRKSYEQYF. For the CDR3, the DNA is TGTGCCAGCAGCTTCGGTACGCGGAGGAAATCCTACGAGCAGTACTTC.

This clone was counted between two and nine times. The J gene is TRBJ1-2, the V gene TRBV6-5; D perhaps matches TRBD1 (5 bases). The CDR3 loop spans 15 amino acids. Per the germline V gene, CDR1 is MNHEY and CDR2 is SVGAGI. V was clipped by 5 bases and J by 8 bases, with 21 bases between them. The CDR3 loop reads CASSRPRASGEGYTF. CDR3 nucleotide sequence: TGTGCCAGCAGTCGACCGAGGGCCTCGGGGGAAGGCTACACCTTC.

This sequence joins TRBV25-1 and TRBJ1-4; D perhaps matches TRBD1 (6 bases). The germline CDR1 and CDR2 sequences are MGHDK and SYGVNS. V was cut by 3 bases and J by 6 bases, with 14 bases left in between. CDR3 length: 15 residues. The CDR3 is CASSEQGTRYEKLFF. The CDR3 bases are TGTGCCAGCAGTGAGCAGGGGACCCGATATGAAAAACTGTTTTTT.

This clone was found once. The CDR3 loop is CASSLQLASTDTQYF. The CDR3 nucleotides read TGTGCCAGCAGTTTGCAACTAGCGAGCACAGATACGCAGTATTTT. The J gene is TRBJ2-3, the V gene TRBV27; 7 bases fit TRBD2. Germline assignment: CDR1 MNHEY and CDR2 SMNVEV (reference sequence). CDR3 length equals 15 residues. V shed 3 bases, J shed 0 bases, and the junction held 3 bases outside the gene matches.

The CDR3 nucleotides read TGTGCCAGCAGCCTAGACTCGGGACTAGCCCACAATGAGCAGTTCTTC. It specifies CASSLDSGLAHNEQFF. The chain recombines TRBV7-2 with TRBJ2-1; TRBD2 agrees at 9 bases. Germline CDR1 reads SGHTA; CDR2 reads FQGNSA. V gave up 5 bases and J gave up 5 bases; unmatched junction bases: 10. This CDR3 is built from 16 residues.